The clone carrying this T cell receptor beta chain was detected a few times. Original data processing: Cell counts per sample came from amplifying reference gene primers. TCRdb keeps only in-frame clones here, not all; method: immunoSEQ multiplex PCR. V and J calls and clone size follow that table, whereas D and trimming were derived from the DNA. Among a few hundred thousand clones listed, approximately 86% were seen once. The CDR3 is 14 amino acids. Trimming took 4 bases from V and 2 from J, leaving 13 bases between them. Germline CDR1 SGHNT, CDR2 YYREEE (reference sequence). Enrolled during active infection, Seattle patients were then followed longitudinally. This record belongs to a study of blood T cell repertoires in COVID-19.

V is TRBV5-4 and J is TRBJ2-7, with a possible D match to TRBD2 (6 bases). This clonotype was sampled from a woman aged 55-75 years with COVID-19, enrolled during active disease. The specimen sequenced was peripheral blood. In DNA, the CDR3 is TGTGCCAGCAGCGACCTGGAGGGTACCTACGAGCAGTACTTC. Amino acids: CASSDLEGTYEQYF. Combining the CDR3 with reference TRBV5-4 and TRBJ2-7 gives the whole variable domain ETGVTQSPTHLIKTRGQQVTLRCSSQSGHNTVSWYQQALGQGPQFIFQYYREEENGRGNFPPRFSGLQFPNYSSELNVNALELDDSALYLCASSDLEGTYEQYFGPGTRLTVT.